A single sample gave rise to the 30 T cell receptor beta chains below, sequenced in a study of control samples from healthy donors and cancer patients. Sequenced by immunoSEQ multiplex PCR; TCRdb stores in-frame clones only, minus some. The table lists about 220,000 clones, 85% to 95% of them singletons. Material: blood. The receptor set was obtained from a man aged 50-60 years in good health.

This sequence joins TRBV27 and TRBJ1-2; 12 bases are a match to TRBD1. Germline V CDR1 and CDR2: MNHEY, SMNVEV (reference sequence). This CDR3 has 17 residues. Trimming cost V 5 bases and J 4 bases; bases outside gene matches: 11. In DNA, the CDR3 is TGTGCCAGCAGTCCCTTAGCGGGACAGGGGGCTTCCTATGGCTACACCTTC. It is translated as CASSPLAGQGASYGYTF.

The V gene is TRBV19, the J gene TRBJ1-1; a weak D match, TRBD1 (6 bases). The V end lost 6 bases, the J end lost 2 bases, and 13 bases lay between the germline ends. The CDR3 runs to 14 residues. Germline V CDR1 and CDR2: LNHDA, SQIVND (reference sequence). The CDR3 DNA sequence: TGTGCCAGTAGCCCACAGGGTCGAAACACTGAAGCTTTCTTT. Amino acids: CASSPQGRNTEAFF.

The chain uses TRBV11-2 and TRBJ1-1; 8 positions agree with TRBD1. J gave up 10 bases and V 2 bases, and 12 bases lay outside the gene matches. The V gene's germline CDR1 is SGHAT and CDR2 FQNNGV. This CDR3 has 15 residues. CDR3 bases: TGTGCCAGCAGCTTAACCCGACAGGGGTTCGCTGGAGCTTTCTTT. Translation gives CASSLTRQGFAGAFF.

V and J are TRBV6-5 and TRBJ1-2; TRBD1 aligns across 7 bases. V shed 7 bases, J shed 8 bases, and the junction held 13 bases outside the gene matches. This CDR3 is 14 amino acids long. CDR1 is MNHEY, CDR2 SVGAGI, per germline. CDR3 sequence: CASNRDSGWGGYTF. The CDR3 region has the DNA TGTGCCAGCAATAGGGACAGCGGCTGGGGAGGCTACACCTTC.

CDR3 DNA sequence: TGTGCCAGCAGCGTAGGATCCCAGGGGCAGGGGGAGCAGTTCTTC. The encoded protein is CASSVGSQGQGEQFF. The chain couples TRBV9 to TRBJ2-1; possibly TRBD1 for D (6 bases). V lost 0 bases and J lost 10, with 17 bases in between. The germline V gene has CDR1 SGDLS and CDR2 YYNGEE. The CDR3 extends over 15 amino acids.

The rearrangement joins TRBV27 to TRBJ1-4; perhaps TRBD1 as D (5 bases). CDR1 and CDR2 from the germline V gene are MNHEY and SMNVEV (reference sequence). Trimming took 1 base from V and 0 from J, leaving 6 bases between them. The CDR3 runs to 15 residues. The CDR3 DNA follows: TGTGCCAGCAGTTTATTGGGGGCAACTAATGAAAAACTGTTTTTT. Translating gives CASSLLGATNEKLFF. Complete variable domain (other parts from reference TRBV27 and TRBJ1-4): EAQVTQNPRYLITVTGKKLTVTCSQNMNHEYMSWYRQDPGLGLRQIYYSMNVEVTDKGDVPEGYKVSRKEKRNFPLILESPSPNQTSLYFCASSLLGATNEKLFFGSGTQLSVL.

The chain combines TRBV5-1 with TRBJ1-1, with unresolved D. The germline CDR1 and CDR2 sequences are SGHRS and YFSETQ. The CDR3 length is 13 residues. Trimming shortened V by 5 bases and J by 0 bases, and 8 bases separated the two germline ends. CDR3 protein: CASRDKLNTEAFF. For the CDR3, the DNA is TGCGCCAGCAGAGACAAGTTGAACACTGAAGCTTTCTTT.

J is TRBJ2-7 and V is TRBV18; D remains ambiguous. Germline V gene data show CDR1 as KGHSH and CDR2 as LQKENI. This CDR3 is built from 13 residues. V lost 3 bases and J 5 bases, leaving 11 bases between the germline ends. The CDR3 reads CASSPRRTHEQYF. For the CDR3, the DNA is TGTGCCAGCTCACCGAGGAGAACCCACGAGCAGTACTTC. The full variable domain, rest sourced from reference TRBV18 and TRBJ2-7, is NAGVMQNPRHLVRRRGQEARLRCSPMKGHSHVYWYRQLPEEGLKFMVYLQKENIIDESGMPKERFSAEFPKEGPSILRIQQVVRGDSAAYFCASSPRRTHEQYFGPGTRLTVT.

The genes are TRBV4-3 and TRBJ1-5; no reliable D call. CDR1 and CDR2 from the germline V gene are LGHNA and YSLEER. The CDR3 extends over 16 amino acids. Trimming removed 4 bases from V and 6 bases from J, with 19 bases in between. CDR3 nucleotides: TGCGCCAGCAGCCCAAAGGTGGGAGTGGAAGGTCAGCCCCAGCATTTT. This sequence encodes CASSPKVGVEGQPQHF.

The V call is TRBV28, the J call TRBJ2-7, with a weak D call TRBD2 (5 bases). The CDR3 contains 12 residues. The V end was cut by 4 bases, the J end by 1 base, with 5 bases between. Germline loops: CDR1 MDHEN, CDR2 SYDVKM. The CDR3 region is CASSSGSYEQYV. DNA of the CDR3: TGTGCCAGCAGTTCGGGGTCCTACGAGCAGTACGTC.

The CDR3 DNA reads TGTGCCAGCAGCCCTAGACCTAGCTCTGGAAACACCATATATTTT. Translated, it gives CASSPRPSSGNTIYF. The J gene is TRBJ1-3, the V gene TRBV7-2; no clear D. V lost 5 bases to trimming and J lost 0 bases, with 11 bases between them. The CDR3 consists of 15 residues. Germline V gene lookup returns CDR1 SGHTA and CDR2 FQGNSA.

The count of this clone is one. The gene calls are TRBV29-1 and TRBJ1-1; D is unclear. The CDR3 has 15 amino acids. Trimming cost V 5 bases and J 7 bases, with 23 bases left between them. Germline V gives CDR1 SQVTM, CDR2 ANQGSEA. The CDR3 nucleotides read TGCAGCGTTATCCAGAGGGTCGGGGAGCGGAATGAAGCTTTCTTT. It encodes CSVIQRVGERNEAFF.

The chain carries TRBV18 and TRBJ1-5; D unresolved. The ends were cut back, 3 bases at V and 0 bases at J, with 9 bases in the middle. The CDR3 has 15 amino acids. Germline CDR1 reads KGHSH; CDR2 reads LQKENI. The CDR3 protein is CASSPDTNSNQPQHF. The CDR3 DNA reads TGTGCCAGCTCACCTGACACAAATAGCAATCAGCCCCAGCATTTT.

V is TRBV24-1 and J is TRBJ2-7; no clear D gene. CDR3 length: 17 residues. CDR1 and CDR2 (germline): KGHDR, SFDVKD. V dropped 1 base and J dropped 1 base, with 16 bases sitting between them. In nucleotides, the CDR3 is TGTGCCACCAGTGATTTCGACATCGCTTTGTATTCCTACGAGCAGTACTTC. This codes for CATSDFDIALYSYEQYF.

CDR3 sequence reads: CASSVVPRLTKNIQYF. The CDR3 bases are TGTGCCAGCAGCGTAGTCCCCAGACTCACCAAAAACATTCAGTACTTC. The chain carries TRBV9 and TRBJ2-4; D is uncertain. Trimming left V 0 bases short and J 2 bases short, with 12 bases between. The germline V gene encodes CDR1 SGDLS and CDR2 YYNGEE. CDR3 length: 16 amino acids.

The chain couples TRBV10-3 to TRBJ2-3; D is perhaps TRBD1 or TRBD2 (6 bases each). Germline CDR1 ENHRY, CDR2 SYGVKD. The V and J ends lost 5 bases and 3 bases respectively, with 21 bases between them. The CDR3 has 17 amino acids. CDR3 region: CAISPAPQGGSTDTQYF. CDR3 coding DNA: TGTGCCATCAGTCCGGCCCCACAGGGAGGTTCAACAGATACGCAGTATTTT.

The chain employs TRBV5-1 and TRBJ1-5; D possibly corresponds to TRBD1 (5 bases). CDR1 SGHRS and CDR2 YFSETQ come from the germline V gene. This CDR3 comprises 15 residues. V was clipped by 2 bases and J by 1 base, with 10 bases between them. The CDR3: CASSLGPGSNQPQHF. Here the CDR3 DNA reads TGCGCCAGCAGCTTAGGTCCAGGGAGCAATCAGCCCCAGCATTTT. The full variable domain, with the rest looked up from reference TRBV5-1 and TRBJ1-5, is KAGVTQTPRYLIKTRGQQVTLSCSPISGHRSVSWYQQTPGQGLQFLFEYFSETQRNKGNFPGRFSGRQFSNSRSEMNVSTLELGDSALYLCASSLGPGSNQPQHFGDGTRLSIL.

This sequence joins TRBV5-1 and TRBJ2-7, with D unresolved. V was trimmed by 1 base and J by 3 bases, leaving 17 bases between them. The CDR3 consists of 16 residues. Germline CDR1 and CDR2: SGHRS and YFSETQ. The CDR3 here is CASSLMPVQLYYEQYF. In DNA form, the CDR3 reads TGCGCCAGCAGCTTGATGCCAGTACAACTTTACTACGAGCAGTACTTC.

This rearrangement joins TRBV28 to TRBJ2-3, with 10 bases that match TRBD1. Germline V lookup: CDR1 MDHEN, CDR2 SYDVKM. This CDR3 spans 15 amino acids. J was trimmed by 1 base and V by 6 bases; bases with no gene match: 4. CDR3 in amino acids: CASSSGTGGTDTQYF. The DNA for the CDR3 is TGTGCCAGCAGCTCCGGGACAGGGGGCACAGATACGCAGTATTTT.

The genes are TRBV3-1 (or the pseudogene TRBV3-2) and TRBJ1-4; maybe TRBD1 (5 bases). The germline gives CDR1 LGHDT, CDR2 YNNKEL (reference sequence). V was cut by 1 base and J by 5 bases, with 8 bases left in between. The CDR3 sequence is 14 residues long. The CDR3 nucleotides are TGTGCCAGCAGCCAAGTGGGGGGGAATGAAAAACTGTTTTTT. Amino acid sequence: CASSQVGGNEKLFF.

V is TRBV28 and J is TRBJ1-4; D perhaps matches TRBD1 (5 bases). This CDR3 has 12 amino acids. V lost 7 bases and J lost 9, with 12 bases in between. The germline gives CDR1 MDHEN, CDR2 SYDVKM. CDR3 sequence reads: CASITGGQKLFF. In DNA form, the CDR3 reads TGTGCCAGCATTACAGGTGGACAAAAACTGTTTTTT. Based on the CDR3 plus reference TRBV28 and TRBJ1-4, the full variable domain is DVKVTQSSRYLVKRTGEKVFLECVQDMDHENMFWYRQDPGLGLRLIYFSYDVKMKEKGDIPEGYSVSREKKERFSLILESASTNQTSMYLCASITGGQKLFFGSGTQLSVL.

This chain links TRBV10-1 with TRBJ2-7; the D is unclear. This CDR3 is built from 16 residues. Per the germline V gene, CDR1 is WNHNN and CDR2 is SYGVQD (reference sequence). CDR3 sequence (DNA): TGCGCCAGCAGCCCCACTGGGCCCCATTCCTCCTCCGAGCAGTACGTC. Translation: CASSPTGPHSSSEQYV.

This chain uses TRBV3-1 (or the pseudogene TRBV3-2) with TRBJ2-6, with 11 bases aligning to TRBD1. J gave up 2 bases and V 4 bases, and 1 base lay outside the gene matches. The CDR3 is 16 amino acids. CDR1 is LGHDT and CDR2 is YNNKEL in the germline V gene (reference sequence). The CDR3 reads CASSRDRGTGANVLTF. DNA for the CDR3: TGTGCCAGCAGCCGGGACAGGGGGACTGGGGCCAACGTCCTGACTTTC.

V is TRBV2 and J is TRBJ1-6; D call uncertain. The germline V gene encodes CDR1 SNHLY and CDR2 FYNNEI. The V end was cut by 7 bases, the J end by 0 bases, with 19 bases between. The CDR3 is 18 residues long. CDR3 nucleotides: TGTGCCAGCACCCGATCGCTTAGGGCGAGCTCCTATAATTCACCCCTCCACTTT. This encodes CASTRSLRASSYNSPLHF.

CDR3 sequence (DNA): TGCGCCAGCAGCCAAGCAAGGGGGCCTGGAAACACCATATATTTT. This codes for CASSQARGPGNTIYF. The J gene is TRBJ1-3, the V gene TRBV4-1; 7 bases fit TRBD1. Trimming took 1 base from V and 2 from J; bases not matched to a gene: 2. This CDR3 is 15 amino acids long. CDR1 MGHRA and CDR2 YSYEKL come from the germline V gene.

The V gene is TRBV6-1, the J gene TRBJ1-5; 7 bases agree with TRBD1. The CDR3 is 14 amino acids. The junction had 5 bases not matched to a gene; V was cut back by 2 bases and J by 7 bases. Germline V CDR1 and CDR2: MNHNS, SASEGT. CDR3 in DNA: TGTGCCAGCAGTGAACCAGGGGGGTCACAGCCCCAGCATTTT. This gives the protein CASSEPGGSQPQHF.

As DNA, the CDR3 is TGTGCCAGCAGCCCTTCGGACAGGGACAATGAGCAGTTCTTC. Translated, it gives CASSPSDRDNEQFF. The chain joins TRBV3-1 (or the pseudogene TRBV3-2) to TRBJ2-1, with TRBD1 matching over 8 bases. Germline CDR1 is LGHDT and CDR2 is YNNKEL (reference sequence). This CDR3 contains 14 residues. J gave up 5 bases and V 4 bases, and 4 bases lay outside the gene matches.

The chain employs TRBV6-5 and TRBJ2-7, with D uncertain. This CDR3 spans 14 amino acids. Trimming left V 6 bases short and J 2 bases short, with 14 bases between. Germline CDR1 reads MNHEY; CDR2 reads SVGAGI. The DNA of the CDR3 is TGTGCCAGCAGAGATAACGATACCCCCTACGAGCAGTACGTC. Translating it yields CASRDNDTPYEQYV.

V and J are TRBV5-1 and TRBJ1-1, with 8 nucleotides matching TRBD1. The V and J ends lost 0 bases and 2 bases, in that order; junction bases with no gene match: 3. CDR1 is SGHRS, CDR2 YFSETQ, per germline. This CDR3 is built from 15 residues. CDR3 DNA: TGCGCCAGCAGCTTGGGAACAGGGGGAAACACTGAAGCTTTCTTT. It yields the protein CASSLGTGGNTEAFF. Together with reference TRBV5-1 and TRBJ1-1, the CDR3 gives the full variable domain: KAGVTQTPRYLIKTRGQQVTLSCSPISGHRSVSWYQQTPGQGLQFLFEYFSETQRNKGNFPGRFSGRQFSNSRSEMNVSTLELGDSALYLCASSLGTGGNTEAFFGQGTRLTVV.

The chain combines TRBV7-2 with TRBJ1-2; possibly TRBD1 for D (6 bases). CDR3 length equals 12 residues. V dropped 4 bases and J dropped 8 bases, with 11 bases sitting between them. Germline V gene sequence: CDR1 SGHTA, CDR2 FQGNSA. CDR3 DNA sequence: TGTGCCAGCAGCTCGGGGGCGCGGGGCTACACCTTC. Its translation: CASSSGARGYTF.